This T cell receptor beta chain was observed in a study of blood T cell repertoires in COVID-19. Across the study: COVID-19 samples collected from the United States, Italy and Spain covered acute and convalescent phases. The analysed material was cDNA or gDNA that came from T cells, B-cell-depleted T cells, or PBMCs.

Trimming removed 6 bases at V and 4 bases at J, with 12 bases between. Germline loops: CDR1 LNHDA, CDR2 SQIVND (reference sequence). This CDR3 is 14 amino acids long. The repertoire was sequenced with immunoSEQ multiplex PCR; TCRdb's copy has only in-frame clones and lacks some. Among roughly 81,000 clones listed, 89% were seen once. The chain employs TRBV19 and TRBJ1-4, with a tentative D call TRBD1 (5 bases). The clonotype comes from a man between 65 and 85 years old with active or convalescent COVID-19. The sample taken for sequencing was peripheral blood. For the CDR3, the DNA is TGTGCCAGTAGCGCAACAGGTTATAATGAAAAACTGTTTTTT. Translated: CASSATGYNEKLFF.